The following is a TCR beta chain sequence with its context. The sample is drawn from a study of blood T cell repertoires in COVID-19. Looking at the study overall: The samples span acute and convalescent COVID-19 from the United States, Italy and Spain. T cells, B-cell-depleted T cells, or PBMCs supplied cDNA or gDNA.

Original methodology: Reference gene primer amplification gave nucleated cell count estimates. The method was immunoSEQ multiplex PCR; TCRdb's version includes in-frame clones alone and lacks a portion of them. The DNA gave D and trimming, while V, J and clone size come from that table. The table includes fewer than 200,000 clones, more than 60% detected once. Germline CDR1 is SGHRS and CDR2 is YFSETQ. Deletions cut 5 bases from V and 5 bases from J, with 10 bases between. The CDR3 runs 13 residues. Sequencing was performed on peripheral blood. This receptor was taken from a man aged 65-85 years with acute or convalescent COVID-19. The chain carries TRBV5-1 and TRBJ2-2, with D perhaps TRBD1 (6 bases). In nucleotides, the CDR3 is TGCGCCAGCAGGGCAGGGGAGACCGGGGAGCTGTTTTTT. It yields the protein CASRAGETGELFF.